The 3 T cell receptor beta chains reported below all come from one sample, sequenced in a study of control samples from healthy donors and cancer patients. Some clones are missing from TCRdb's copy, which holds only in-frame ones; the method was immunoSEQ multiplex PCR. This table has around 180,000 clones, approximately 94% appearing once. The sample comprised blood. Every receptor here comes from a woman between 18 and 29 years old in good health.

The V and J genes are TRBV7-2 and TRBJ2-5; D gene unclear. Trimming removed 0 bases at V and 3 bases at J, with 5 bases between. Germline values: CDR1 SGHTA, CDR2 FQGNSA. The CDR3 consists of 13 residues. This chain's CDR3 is CASSLAREETQYF. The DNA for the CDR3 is TGTGCCAGCAGCTTAGCTAGGGAAGAGACCCAGTACTTC.

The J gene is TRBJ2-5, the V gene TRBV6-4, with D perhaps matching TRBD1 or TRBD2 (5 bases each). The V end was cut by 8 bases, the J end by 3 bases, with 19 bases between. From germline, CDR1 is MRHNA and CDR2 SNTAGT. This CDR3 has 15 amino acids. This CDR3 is CASPNYGGRKETQYF. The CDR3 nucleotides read TGTGCCAGCCCCAACTATGGGGGTCGAAAAGAGACCCAGTACTTC.

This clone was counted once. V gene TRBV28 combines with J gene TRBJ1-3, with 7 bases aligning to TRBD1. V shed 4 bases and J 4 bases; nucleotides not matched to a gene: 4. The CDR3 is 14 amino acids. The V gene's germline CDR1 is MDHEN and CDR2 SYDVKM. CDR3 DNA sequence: TGTGCCAGCAGTTCCACAGGGGAAGGAAACACCATATATTTT. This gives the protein CASSSTGEGNTIYF.